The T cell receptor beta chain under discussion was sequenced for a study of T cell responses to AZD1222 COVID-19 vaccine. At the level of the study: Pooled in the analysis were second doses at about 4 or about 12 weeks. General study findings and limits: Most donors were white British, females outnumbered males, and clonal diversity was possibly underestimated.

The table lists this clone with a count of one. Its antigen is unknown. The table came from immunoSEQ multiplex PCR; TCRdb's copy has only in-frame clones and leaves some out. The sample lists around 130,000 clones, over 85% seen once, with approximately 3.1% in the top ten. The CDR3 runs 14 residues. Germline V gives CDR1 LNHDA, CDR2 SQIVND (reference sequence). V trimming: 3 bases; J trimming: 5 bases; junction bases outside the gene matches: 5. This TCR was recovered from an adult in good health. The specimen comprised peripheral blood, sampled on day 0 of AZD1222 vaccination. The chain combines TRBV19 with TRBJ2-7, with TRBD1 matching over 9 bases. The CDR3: CASSIRDRVHEQYF. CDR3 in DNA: TGTGCCAGTAGTATTCGGGACAGGGTCCACGAGCAGTACTTC.